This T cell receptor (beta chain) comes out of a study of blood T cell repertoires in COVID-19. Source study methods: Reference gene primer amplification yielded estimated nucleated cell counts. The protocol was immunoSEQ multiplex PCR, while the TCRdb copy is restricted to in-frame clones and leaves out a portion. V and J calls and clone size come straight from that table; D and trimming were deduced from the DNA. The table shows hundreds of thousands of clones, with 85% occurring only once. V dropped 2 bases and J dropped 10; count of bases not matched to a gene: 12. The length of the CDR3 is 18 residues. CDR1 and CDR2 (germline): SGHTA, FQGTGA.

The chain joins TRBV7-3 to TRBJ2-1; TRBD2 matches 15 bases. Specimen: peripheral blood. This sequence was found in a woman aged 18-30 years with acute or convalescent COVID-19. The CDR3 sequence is CASSLAGTSGRPGGEQFF. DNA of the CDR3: TGTGCCAGCAGCTTAGCTGGGACTAGCGGGAGGCCCGGGGGGGAGCAGTTCTTC.